Below are 13 T cell receptor beta chains sequenced from a single sample in a study of shared clonotypes between healthy human individuals. Generated by immunoSEQ multiplex PCR, the TCRdb table keeps only in-frame clones and is missing some. The sample gives about 2.3 million clones, 85% to 95% of which show up once; about 0.36% is in the top ten. The specimen was naive CD4+ T cells from PBMCs. The sample's subset: CD45RA+ positively selected. The receptors originated from a man between 18 and 35 years old in good health. Some clones in this sample may be carry-over from other donors' samples.

The chain is built from TRBV7-9 and TRBJ1-5, with D unclear. Germline V gives CDR1 SEHNR, CDR2 FQNEAQ (reference sequence). This CDR3 region has 14 residues. Trimming removed 5 bases at V and 5 bases at J, with 13 bases between. The DNA for the CDR3 is TGTGCCAGCAGCGCGACTGAGTATGATCAGCCCCAGCATTTT. It is translated as CASSATEYDQPQHF.

This chain uses TRBV6-1 with TRBJ2-5; D is possibly TRBD1 (5 bases). CDR1 is MNHNS and CDR2 is SASEGT in the germline V gene. The V end lost 6 bases, the J end lost 5 bases, and 13 bases lay between the germline ends. This CDR3 has 13 residues. The CDR3 DNA follows: TGTGCCAGCAGGGTGGGGCTCGTCGAGACCCAGTACTTC. Its protein product is CASRVGLVETQYF.

V and J are TRBV5-6 and TRBJ1-2, with D uncertain. CDR1 is SGHDT, CDR2 YYEEEE, per germline. V was pared by 0 bases and J by 7 bases, with 10 bases between. This CDR3 region has 13 residues. The CDR3, as DNA: TGTGCCAGCAGCTTGGGAAGCCCCGGTGGCTACACCTTC. It yields the protein CASSLGSPGGYTF.

Turning to this clone: At one end the junction does not follow the germline gene, possibly because of a read error. J is TRBJ2-1 and V is TRBV5-4, with TRBD1 identical over 10 bases. The CDR3 runs to 17 residues. Germline V gene sequence: CDR1 SGHNT, CDR2 YYREEE (reference sequence). The CDR3 region is CAGSFLRDRGSYNEQFF. The CDR3, as DNA: TGTGCCGGCAGCTTCCTTCGGGACAGGGGCTCCTACAATGAGCAGTTCTTC.

The chain uses TRBV2 and TRBJ2-2; D may be TRBD1 (6 bases). Trimming took 7 bases from V and 5 from J, leaving 14 bases between them. The CDR3 sequence is 14 residues long. Germline CDR1 is SNHLY and CDR2 is FYNNEI. The DNA for the CDR3 is TGTGCCAGCATTGGGGGCAGCTCTACCGGGGAGCTGTTTTTT. Translated: CASIGGSSTGELFF. Full variable domain (remainder filled in from reference TRBV2 and TRBJ2-2): EPEVTQTPSHQVTQMGQEVILRCVPISNHLYFYWYRQILGQKVEFLVSFYNNEISEKSEIFDDQFSVERPDGSNFTLKIRSTKLEDSAMYFCASIGGSSTGELFFGEGSRLTVL.

The chain couples TRBV7-8 to TRBJ1-1, with TRBD1 identical over 8 bases. From germline, CDR1 is SGHVS and CDR2 FQNEAQ. V shed 5 bases and J 4 bases; nucleotides not matched to a gene: 6. The CDR3 consists of 14 residues. In DNA, the CDR3 is TGTGCCAGCAGCCTAACAGGGGGGTTCACTGAAGCTTTCTTT. Translation: CASSLTGGFTEAFF.

This sequence joins TRBV28 and TRBJ2-7; D is uncertain. Trimming shortened V by 1 base and J by 9 bases, and 13 bases separated the two germline ends. Per germline, CDR1 MDHEN and CDR2 SYDVKM. This CDR3 spans 13 amino acids. CDR3 residues: CASSLLHGNGQYF. The CDR3, as DNA: TGTGCCAGCAGTTTATTACACGGTAACGGGCAGTACTTC.

J is TRBJ2-3 and V is TRBV29-1; 8 nucleotides line up with TRBD1. The CDR3 runs 14 residues. Germline V lookup: CDR1 SQVTM, CDR2 ANQGSEA. J lost 6 bases, V lost 6 bases, and 11 bases had no gene match. The CDR3 sequence: CSVKETGEVDTQYF. CDR3 in DNA: TGCAGCGTAAAGGAGACAGGGGAGGTGGATACGCAGTATTTT.

The chain has TRBV5-1 and TRBJ2-6; D call uncertain. V dropped 1 base and J dropped 0 bases, with 5 bases sitting between them. CDR3 length equals 15 residues. Germline V gene data show CDR1 as SGHRS and CDR2 as YFSETQ. The CDR3 loop is CASSLLSSGANVLTF. The CDR3 DNA reads as TGCGCCAGCAGCTTGTTGAGCTCTGGGGCCAACGTCCTGACTTTC.

The sample holds one count of this clone. The CDR3: CASRPRGFDTEAFF. Here the CDR3 DNA reads TGTGCCAGCAGACCAAGGGGGTTCGACACTGAAGCTTTCTTT. This chain joins TRBV28 and TRBJ1-1; D might be TRBD1 (6 bases). V was clipped by 6 bases and J by 3 bases, with 14 bases between them. Per germline, CDR1 MDHEN and CDR2 SYDVKM. The CDR3 consists of 14 residues. Looking up the rest from reference TRBV28 and TRBJ1-1 gives the full variable domain: DVKVTQSSRYLVKRTGEKVFLECVQDMDHENMFWYRQDPGLGLRLIYFSYDVKMKEKGDIPEGYSVSREKKERFSLILESASTNQTSMYLCASRPRGFDTEAFFGQGTRLTVV.

The chain combines TRBV30 with TRBJ1-4; no firm D call. V shed 6 bases and J shed 10 bases, with 18 bases lying between them. CDR1 GTSNPN and CDR2 SVGIG come from the germline V gene (reference sequence). The CDR3 extends over 13 amino acids. DNA of the CDR3: TGTGCCTGCCGTATTGGAGAATTGTCAAAACTGTTTTTT. Residues: CACRIGELSKLFF.

The V call is TRBV5-4, the J call TRBJ2-7, with 8 bases lining up with TRBD2. The trim removed 9 bases at V and 6 bases at J, leaving 11 bases unmatched. CDR1 is SGHNT and CDR2 is YYREEE in the germline V gene (reference sequence). The CDR3 loop spans 13 amino acids. The CDR3 nucleotides are TGTGCCACAACTCTGACTAGCGACCGCGAGCAGTACTTC. Translation gives CATTLTSDREQYF.

This chain links TRBV2 with TRBJ2-3; maybe TRBD1 (6 bases). This CDR3 contains 15 residues. The V gene's germline CDR1 is SNHLY and CDR2 FYNNEI. V was pared by 7 bases and J by 2 bases, with 16 bases between. The CDR3 nucleotides are TGTGCCAGCACTACGGACAGAAGGCCCACAGATACGCAGTATTTT. Translating gives CASTTDRRPTDTQYF.